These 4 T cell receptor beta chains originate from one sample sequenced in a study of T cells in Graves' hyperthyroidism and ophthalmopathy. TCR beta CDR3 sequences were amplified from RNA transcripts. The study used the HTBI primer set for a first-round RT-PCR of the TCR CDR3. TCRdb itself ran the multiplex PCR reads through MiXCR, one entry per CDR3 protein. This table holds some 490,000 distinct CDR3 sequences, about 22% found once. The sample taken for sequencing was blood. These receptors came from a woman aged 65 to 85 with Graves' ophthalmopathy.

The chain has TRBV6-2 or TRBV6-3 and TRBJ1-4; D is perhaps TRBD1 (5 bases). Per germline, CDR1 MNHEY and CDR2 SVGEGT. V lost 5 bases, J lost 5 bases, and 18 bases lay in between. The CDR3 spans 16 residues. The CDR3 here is CASSPGTYPRNEKLFF. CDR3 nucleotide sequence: TGTGCCAGCAGTCCCGGGACCTACCCAAGAAATGAAAAACTGTTTTTT.

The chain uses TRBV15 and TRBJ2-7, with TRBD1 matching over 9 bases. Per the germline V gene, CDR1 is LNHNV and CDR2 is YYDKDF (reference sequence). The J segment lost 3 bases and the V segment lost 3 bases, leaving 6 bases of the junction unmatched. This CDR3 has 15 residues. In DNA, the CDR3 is TGTGCCACCAGCAGGGAGGGACAGGGAATCTACGAGCAGTACTTC. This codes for CATSREGQGIYEQYF. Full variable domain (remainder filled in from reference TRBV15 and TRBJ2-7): DAMVIQNPRYQVTQFGKPVTLSCSQTLNHNVMYWYQQKSSQAPKLLFHYYDKDFNNEADTPDNFQSRRPNTSFCFLDIRSPGLGDTAMYLCATSREGQGIYEQYFGPGTRLTVT.

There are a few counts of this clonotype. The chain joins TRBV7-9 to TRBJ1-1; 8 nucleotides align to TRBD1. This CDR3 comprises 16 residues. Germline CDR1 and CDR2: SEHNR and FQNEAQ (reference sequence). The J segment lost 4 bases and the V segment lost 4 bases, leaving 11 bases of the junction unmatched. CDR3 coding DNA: TGTGCCAGCAGCTACCCCCAGGGCAGGGGGCTCACTGAAGCTTTCTTT. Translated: CASSYPQGRGLTEAFF.

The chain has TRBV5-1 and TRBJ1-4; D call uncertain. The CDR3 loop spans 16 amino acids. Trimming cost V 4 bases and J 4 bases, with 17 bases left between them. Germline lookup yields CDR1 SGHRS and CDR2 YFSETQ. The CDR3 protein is CASSLIWRGDNEKLFF. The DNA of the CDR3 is TGCGCCAGCAGCCTAATCTGGCGGGGAGATAATGAAAAACTGTTTTTT.